This T cell receptor (beta chain) was observed in a study of OX40 agonist ivuxolimab in advanced cancers. Study-wide findings and caveats: Still undetermined is the antigen specificity of the expanded peripheral T cells.

As for this clone: Its antigen is undetermined.

Excluded were patients having autoimmune disease history or systemic immunosuppression. Repertoires were generated with immunoSEQ multiplex PCR, while TCRdb's copy carries only in-frame clones and drops some. The profile covers around 60,000 clones, with more than 85% appearing a single time and roughly 13% taken by the ten largest. This CDR3 is 15 amino acids long. Germline V CDR1 and CDR2: SEHNR, FQNEAQ (reference sequence). Trimming took 0 bases from V and 4 from J; bases not matched to a gene: 0. The V gene is TRBV7-9, the J gene TRBJ2-2; 9 nucleotides align to TRBD2. This clonotype was obtained from an adult with an advanced solid tumor such as melanoma, head and neck, liver or kidney cancer. Material: CD4+ or CD8+ T cells sorted from blood, obtained in a trial of the OX40 agonist ivuxolimab. CDR3 sequence reads: CASSLASGSTGELFF. The DNA for the CDR3 is TGTGCCAGCAGCTTAGCTAGCGGGAGCACCGGGGAGCTGTTTTTT.